The clone carrying this TCR beta chain has just a few counts. No antigen is known for it. Using viral peptide pools, the ViraFEST assay grew out antigen-specific CD4+ T cells prior to sequencing. Culturing for roughly 10 days preceded CD4+ T cell isolation. Sometime from March through December 2020, the person acquired a SARS-CoV-2 infection that PCR confirmed. Clones were read by immunoSEQ multiplex PCR, and TCRdb kept only the in-frame ones, dropping some. Of about 70,000 clones listed, 73% are singletons. The source of the sample is a study of vaccination effects on CD4 cells after COVID-19. Specimen: CD4+ T cells from PBMCs cultured with HIV peptides, collected before COVID-19 vaccination. Subset meaning: HIV-1 Nef peptide pool negative control/reference culture. This receptor was obtained from a human donor who had a prior SARS-CoV-2 infection.

This chain's CDR3 is CATSGLAPGELFF. CDR3 DNA: TGTGCCACCAGTGGTCTAGCGCCCGGGGAGCTGTTTTTT. This rearrangement joins TRBV24-1 to TRBJ2-2; perhaps TRBD2 as D (6 bases). This CDR3 is 13 amino acids long. Germline CDR1 reads KGHDR; CDR2 reads SFDVKD. V was pared by 5 bases and J by 6 bases, with 9 bases between.